This TCR beta chain was found in a study of blood T cell repertoires in COVID-19. In the study overall: PBMCs, B-cell-depleted T cells, or T cells were the source of the cDNA or gDNA that made up the material.

Study processing details: Cell counts per sample came from amplifying reference gene primers. Using immunoSEQ multiplex PCR, the repertoire was profiled, and TCRdb retains in-frame clones only, with some absent. Clone size and the V and J calls come from that table; the DNA yielded D and trimming. The sample records hundreds of thousands of clones, around 90% being singletons. CDR1 and CDR2 from the germline V gene are MNHEY and SVGAGI. The CDR3 sequence is 16 residues long. With 2 bases clipped from V and 0 bases from J, the junction kept 2 bases outside the gene matches. This TCR was sampled from a woman aged 40 to 49 with COVID-19, enrolled during active disease. Sample: peripheral blood. The J gene is TRBJ1-3, the V gene TRBV6-5; 9 bases match TRBD1. This chain's CDR3 is CASSYDRGGSGNTIYF. In DNA, the CDR3 is TGTGCCAGCAGTTACGACAGGGGGGGCTCTGGAAACACCATATATTTT.